The rows below give T cell receptor beta chains drawn from one sample of a study of blood T cell repertoires in COVID-19. Sequencing was performed with immunoSEQ multiplex PCR; in TCRdb, only in-frame clones are kept and a portion is missing. Here the sample spans around 100,000 clones, 80% to 95% being singletons. Sequencing was performed on peripheral blood. All receptors derive from a man aged 70-80 years with acute or convalescent COVID-19. Both conserved end residues are part of each CDR3. D genes are given only for firm matches. Clone size is given for some rows only: seen once, a few or many times, or a class if the clone is expanded.

j_gene	abundance	d_gene	v_gene	CDR3nt	CDR3aa
TRBJ2-3	.	.	TRBV19	TGTGCCAGTAGTACCTCAGCGGTCACAGATACGCAGTATTTT	CASSTSAVTDTQYF
TRBJ2-7	.	.	TRBV13	TGTGCCAGCAGCTCCGACAGACCTTACGAGCAGTACTTC	CASSSDRPYEQYF
TRBJ1-5	.	.	TRBV6-6	TGTGCCAGCAAACCCACCGGTCAGCCCCAGCATTTT	CASKPTGQPQHF
TRBJ2-7	once	TRBD2	TRBV7-8	TGTGCCAGCAGCCGGGGACTAGCGGAAGCCTCCTACGAGCAGTACTTC	CASSRGLAEASYEQYF
TRBJ1-2	.	.	TRBV5-1	TGCGCCAGCAGCCCTTCAGGGATCTATGGCTACACCTTC	CASSPSGIYGYTF
TRBJ2-7	.	TRBD1	TRBV2	TGTGCCAGCTCCGGACAGGGGAGTTCCTACGAGCAGTACTTC	CASSGQGSSYEQYF
TRBJ1-5	.	.	TRBV28	TGTGCCAGCAGTTTCCAGGGGATGGGGCAGCCCCAGCATTTT	CASSFQGMGQPQHF
TRBJ1-2	few	.	TRBV15	TGTGCCACCAGCAGAGGGACAGCCGACGGGGGCTACACCTTC	CATSRGTADGGYTF
TRBJ2-7	.	TRBD2	TRBV5-4	TGTGCCAGCAGCTTCAAGCGGGAGGGCCCCGAGCAGTACTTC	CASSFKREGPEQYF
TRBJ1-1	.	.	TRBV12-5	TGTGCTAGTGGTTTTTACGGTCAAGCTTTCTTT	CASGFYGQAFF
TRBJ2-1	.	.	TRBV4-1	TGCGCCAGCAGCCAAGGACTAGATCCGTTCTTC	CASSQGLDPFF
TRBJ2-6	.	.	TRBV27	TGTGCCAGCACAAAGACAGCCTCTGGGGCCAACGTCCTGACTTTC	CASTKTASGANVLTF
TRBJ1-4	.	.	TRBV4-1	TGCGCCAGCAGCCAAGAGTACAGAAATGACAGGAGAACTAATGAAAAACTGTTTTTT	CASSQEYRNDRRTNEKLFF
TRBJ2-2	.	TRBD2	TRBV7-9	TGTGCCAGCAGCCCGGGACTAGCGGGAGGGCCGGACGGGGAGCTGTTTTTT	CASSPGLAGGPDGELFF
TRBJ1-2	.	.	TRBV30	TGTGCCTGGAGTGTACAGGGCTATGGCTACACCTTC	CAWSVQGYGYTF
TRBJ2-7	.	.	TRBV11-2	TGTGCCAGCAGCGGCGATCCTCGGGGAGTGCCTTTCTACGAGCAGTACTTC	CASSGDPRGVPFYEQYF
TRBJ2-3	.	TRBD1	TRBV5-1	TGCGCCAGCAGCTCGGGACAGGGGGTGACAGATACGCAGTATTTT	CASSSGQGVTDTQYF
TRBJ2-3	.	TRBD2	TRBV5-6	TGTGCCAGCAGCTTCACAGCCGGGACTAGCGGGACAGATACGCAGTATTTT	CASSFTAGTSGTDTQYF
TRBJ1-2	.	TRBD1	TRBV19	TGTGCCAGTAGTATACAGGGGGACTATGGCTACACCTTC	CASSIQGDYGYTF
TRBJ2-7	.	TRBD1	TRBV2	TGTGCCAGCAGCCACCGGGACAGCTACGAGCAGTACTTC	CASSHRDSYEQYF
TRBJ1-2	once	.	TRBV6-2/TRBV6-3	TGTGCCAGCAGCCTTGACAGAAACTATGGCTACACCTTC	CASSLDRNYGYTF
TRBJ1-3	.	.	TRBV5-6	TGTGCCAGCAGCTTACGTGGTAGCTCTGGAAACACCATATATTTT	CASSLRGSSGNTIYF
TRBJ2-7	.	.	TRBV6-2/TRBV6-3	TGTGCCAGCAGTTACTCCCGAGGCAGCCCCTACGAGCAGTACTTC	CASSYSRGSPYEQYF
TRBJ2-3	.	.	TRBV7-8	TGTGCCAGCAGCTTTGATCTAGCTCCCAGCACAGATACGCAGTATTTT	CASSFDLAPSTDTQYF
TRBJ1-1	.	.	TRBV27	TGTGCCAGCACTTCCCCACAGGGTAACACTGAAGCTTTCTTT	CASTSPQGNTEAFF
TRBJ2-7	.	TRBD2	TRBV6-5	TGTGCCAGCAGAAGACTAGCCGAGTACGAGCAGTACTTC	CASRRLAEYEQYF
TRBJ1-4	.	.	TRBV7-2	TGTGCCAGCAGCTTATCACAGGCAACTAATGAAAAACTGTTTTTT	CASSLSQATNEKLFF
TRBJ2-7	.	TRBD2	TRBV4-2	TGTGCCAGCAGCCCCGGGACTAGCGGGAGGTATGAGCAGTACTTC	CASSPGTSGRYEQYF